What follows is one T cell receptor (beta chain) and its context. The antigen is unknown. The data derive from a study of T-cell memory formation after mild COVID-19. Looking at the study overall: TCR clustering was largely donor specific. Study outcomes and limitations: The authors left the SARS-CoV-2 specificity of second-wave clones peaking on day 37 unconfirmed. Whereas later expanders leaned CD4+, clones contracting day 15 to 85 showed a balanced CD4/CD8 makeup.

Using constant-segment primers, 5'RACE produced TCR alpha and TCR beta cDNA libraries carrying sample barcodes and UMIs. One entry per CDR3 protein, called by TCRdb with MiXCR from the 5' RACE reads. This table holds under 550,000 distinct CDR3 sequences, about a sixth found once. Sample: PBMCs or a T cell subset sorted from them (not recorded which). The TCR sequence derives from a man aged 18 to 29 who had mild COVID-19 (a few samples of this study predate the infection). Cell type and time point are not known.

The CDR3, as DNA: TGCGCCAGCAGCCAAGTTCTATTTCGGGAGGACGGGGCAGGGGGATATGGGGAGACCCAGTACTTC. As protein: CASSQVLFREDGAGGYGETQYF. The chain is built from TRBV4-1 and TRBJ2-5; D tentatively fits TRBD1 or TRBD2 (7 bases each). Germline CDR1 is MGHRA and CDR2 is YSYEKL. Trimming shortened V by 1 base and J by 5 bases, and 35 bases separated the two germline ends. CDR3 length: 22 residues.